What follows are 11 T cell receptor beta chains derived from one specimen sequenced in a study of T cells expressing NK-cell markers. With the 5' RACE reads reprocessed, TCRdb shows one record per CDR3 protein and no DNA. The sample totals 250,000 or so distinct CDR3 sequences. The material sequenced was blood T cells: a sorted CD56 or NKG2C T cell subset, CD4+ or CD8+ T cells, or bulk PBMC T cells (not recorded which). These receptors came from a woman aged 18 to 69 in good health.

V and J are TRBV7-9 and TRBJ1-2; TCRdb names TRBD1, which stays unverified in the absence of DNA. This CDR3 has 12 amino acids. CDR1 is SEHNR, CDR2 FQNEAQ, per germline (reference sequence). This CDR3 reads CASSKDRVGYTF. Variable domain in full (rest from reference TRBV7-9 and TRBJ1-2): DTGVSQNPRHKITKRGQNVTFRCDPISEHNRLYWYRQTLGQGPEFLTYFQNEAQLEKSRLLSDRFSAERPKGSFSTLEIQRTEQGDSAMYLCASSKDRVGYTFGSGTRLTVV.

V and J are TRBV7-2 and TRBJ2-5. The CDR3 is 15 residues long. The germline CDR1 and CDR2 sequences are SGHTA and FQGNSA. The chain's CDR3 is CASSLVWRFAETQYF.

The chain has TRBV21-1 and TRBJ2-1. TRBV21-1 is a listed pseudogene. This CDR3 comprises 14 residues. The chain's CDR3 is CASSSGPPYNEQFF.

The J gene is TRBJ1-1, the V gene TRBV5-1. The CDR3 sequence is 15 residues long. Germline loops: CDR1 SGHRS, CDR2 YFSETQ. This CDR3 reads CASSLVAEMNTEAFF.

The J gene is TRBJ2-4, the V gene TRBV28. The CDR3 totals 15 residues. Germline V gives CDR1 MDHEN, CDR2 SYDVKM. This CDR3 reads CASSLGLTGKNIQYF.

The V call is TRBV10-3, the J call TRBJ1-1. This CDR3 is 15 amino acids long. The germline CDR1 and CDR2 sequences are ENHRY and SYGVKD. CDR3 residues: CAISELHLREGEAFF.

The rearrangement links TRBV3-1 to TRBJ1-1. CDR3 length equals 11 residues. The germline V gene has CDR1 LGHDT and CDR2 YNNKEL (reference sequence). This CDR3 is CASSQAGEAFF.

This chain links TRBV12-3 or TRBV12-4 with TRBJ2-7; without DNA, the TCRdb call of TRBD1 cannot be checked. The CDR3 length is 13 residues. CDR3 residues: CASRGTGSYEQYF.

The chain links TRBV6-2 or TRBV6-3 to TRBJ2-3. This CDR3 is 11 amino acids long. Per germline, CDR1 MNHEY and CDR2 SVGEGT. The CDR3 is CASSDADTQYF.

The genes are TRBV19 and TRBJ1-1. The germline V gene encodes CDR1 LNHDA and CDR2 SQIVND (reference sequence). The CDR3 loop spans 15 amino acids. The CDR3 sequence: CASSPRPTGNTEAFF. Full variable domain (remainder filled in from reference TRBV19 and TRBJ1-1): DGGITQSPKYLFRKEGQNVTLSCEQNLNHDAMYWYRQDPGQGLRLIYYSQIVNDFQKGDIAEGYSVSREKKESFPLTVTSAQKNPTAFYLCASSPRPTGNTEAFFGQGTRLTVV.

This chain links TRBV20-1 with TRBJ1-6; the TRBD1 assignment by TCRdb is unverifiable without DNA. The germline CDR1 and CDR2 sequences are DFQATT and SNEGSKA (reference sequence). The CDR3 is 15 residues long. The CDR3 loop reads CSAGTGNAVNSPLHF.